Below are 27 T cell receptor beta chains sequenced from a single sample in a study of T cell responses to AZD1222 COVID-19 vaccine. Sequencing used immunoSEQ multiplex PCR; TCRdb keeps in-frame clones, though not all of them. The repertoire holds some 30,000 clones, with 85% to 90% as singletons. Source: peripheral blood, taken 28 days after the second AZD1222 dose. These receptors all come from an adult who received the AZD1222 COVID-19 vaccine.

Only a few counts were recorded for this clone. The chain recombines TRBV2 with TRBJ1-5, with D possibly TRBD1 on 6 matching bases. The germline V gene encodes CDR1 SNHLY and CDR2 FYNNEI. V lost 8 bases and J 4 bases, leaving 12 bases between the germline ends. The length of the CDR3 is 13 residues. The CDR3 nucleotides are TGTGCCAGCGTACTAGGGGGTAATCAGCCCCAGCATTTT. Translation gives CASVLGGNQPQHF.

This clone has a single count. The chain has TRBV7-2 and TRBJ1-2; the match to TRBD1 covers 7 bases. Germline trimming cut 2 bases from V and 4 bases from J; bases unmatched to any gene: 10. Germline CDR1 reads SGHTA; CDR2 reads FQGNSA. The CDR3 sequence is 16 residues long. The CDR3 sequence is CASSLSTGLRSYGYTF. The CDR3 nucleotides read TGTGCCAGCAGCTTATCGACAGGGCTTCGGAGCTATGGCTACACCTTC.

The V call is TRBV10-2, the J call TRBJ2-5, with 8 bases aligning to TRBD2. Germline CDR1 is WSHSY and CDR2 is SAAADI. The CDR3 is 16 residues long. V was pared by 0 bases and J by 5 bases, with 8 bases of the junction left unmatched. DNA for the CDR3: TGCGCCAGCAGTGAGTCTGGACTAGCTGTAGGTGAGACCCAGTACTTC. This sequence encodes CASSESGLAVGETQYF.

The chain joins TRBV6-5 to TRBJ2-1; D remains unclear. V was trimmed by 7 bases and J by 0 bases, leaving 13 bases between them. Germline V gene data show CDR1 as MNHEY and CDR2 as SVGAGI. The CDR3 loop spans 15 amino acids. CDR3 DNA sequence: TGTGCCAGCACCATGGGGTTGAGCTCCTACAATGAGCAGTTCTTC. This encodes CASTMGLSSYNEQFF.

This CDR3 reads CASSPKGQGRGVTQYF. The CDR3 coding sequence is TGTGCCAGTAGCCCAAAGGGACAGGGAAGAGGTGTCACGCAGTATTTT. The chain links TRBV19 to TRBJ2-3; TRBD1 aligns across 9 bases. Per the germline V gene, CDR1 is LNHDA and CDR2 is SQIVND (reference sequence). This CDR3 spans 16 amino acids. V lost 6 bases, J lost 9 bases, and 16 bases stayed unmatched.

V is TRBV19 and J is TRBJ2-3, with a tentative D call TRBD2 (6 bases). V lost 11 bases and J 6 bases, leaving 24 bases between the germline ends. Germline V gene data show CDR1 as LNHDA and CDR2 as SQIVND (reference sequence). The CDR3 covers 15 residues. This chain's CDR3 is CASKGGTEKMDTQYF. As DNA, the CDR3 is TGTGCCTCTAAGGGCGGGACCGAGAAAATGGATACGCAGTATTTT.

V is TRBV29-1 and J is TRBJ1-6; a possible D gene is TRBD1 (5 bases). Trimming stripped 7 bases from V and 7 bases from J, with 20 bases between. The CDR3 is made up of 15 amino acids. The germline gives CDR1 SQVTM, CDR2 ANQGSEA. CDR3 protein: CSASSRRVRNSPLHF. In DNA form, the CDR3 reads TGCAGCGCAAGTTCCCGCAGGGTGCGAAATTCACCCCTCCACTTT.

CDR3 DNA: TGCGCCAGCAGCTTGGCGCCTAGAAACACCATATATTTT. Amino acids: CASSLAPRNTIYF. V is TRBV5-1 and J is TRBJ1-3, with D uncertain. With 0 bases removed from V and 5 bases from J, the gap between germline ends came to 6 bases. In germline, CDR1 is SGHRS, CDR2 YFSETQ. This CDR3 contains 13 residues.

This clone was counted between two and nine times. The gene calls are TRBV7-2 and TRBJ1-1; no firm D call. CDR3 length equals 13 residues. Germline CDR1 reads SGHTA; CDR2 reads FQGNSA. The germline V and J ends were trimmed by 2 bases and 2 bases, with 6 bases remaining between them. In DNA, the CDR3 is TGTGCCAGCAGCTTATGGGAAAACACTGAAGCTTTCTTT. This translates into CASSLWENTEAFF.

V usage is TRBV6-1 and J usage is TRBJ2-1; maybe TRBD2 (6 bases). V was shortened by 2 bases and J by 0 bases, with 14 bases between the two germline ends. This CDR3 spans 17 amino acids. Germline values: CDR1 MNHNS, CDR2 SASEGT. In DNA form, the CDR3 reads TGTGCCAGCAGTGAAACGAGGAGGGCGAGCTCCTACAATGAGCAGTTCTTC. Amino acids: CASSETRRASSYNEQFF.

The chain couples TRBV3-1 (or the pseudogene TRBV3-2) to TRBJ1-1; tentative D call: TRBD1 (5 bases). The CDR3 consists of 14 residues. The V gene's germline CDR1 is LGHDT and CDR2 YNNKEL (reference sequence). V shed 0 bases and J shed 8 bases, with 13 bases lying between them. The CDR3 protein is CASSQDRGLGEAFF. CDR3 in DNA: TGTGCCAGCAGCCAAGATAGGGGCCTAGGCGAAGCTTTCTTT.

Only a few counts were recorded for this clone. The V gene is TRBV4-1, the J gene TRBJ2-7, with 11 bases aligning to TRBD2. The length of the CDR3 is 15 residues. Germline V gene lookup returns CDR1 MGHRA and CDR2 YSYEKL. V was pared by 4 bases and J by 0 bases, with 2 bases of the junction left unmatched. The CDR3 spells CASSLGLAGSYEQYF. The CDR3 DNA sequence: TGCGCCAGCAGCCTCGGACTAGCGGGCTCCTACGAGCAGTACTTC.

The J gene is TRBJ1-5, the V gene TRBV30, with D possibly TRBD1 on 5 matching bases. Trimming cost V 4 bases and J 7 bases, with 17 bases left between them. The germline V gene encodes CDR1 GTSNPN and CDR2 SVGIG (reference sequence). CDR3 length: 14 amino acids. The CDR3 region is CAWTGHGARQPQHF. DNA for the CDR3: TGTGCCTGGACCGGACACGGTGCTAGACAGCCCCAGCATTTT.

The chain joins TRBV27 to TRBJ2-7, with D unresolved. V lost 5 bases and J lost 5, with 4 bases in between. The V gene's germline CDR1 is MNHEY and CDR2 SMNVEV (reference sequence). The CDR3 consists of 10 residues. The CDR3 region is CASSSHEQYF. The CDR3 DNA is TGTGCCAGCAGTAGCCACGAGCAGTACTTC.

The chain combines TRBV30 with TRBJ2-3; 9 bases map to TRBD2. Germline V CDR1 and CDR2: GTSNPN, SVGIG (reference sequence). The CDR3 loop spans 16 amino acids. Trimming removed 1 base from V and 3 bases from J; junction bases left unmatched: 8. In DNA form, the CDR3 reads TGTGCCTGGAGTGGCGGGAGGGTCCAGGGGACAGATACGCAGTATTTT. It is translated as CAWSGGRVQGTDTQYF.

The chain uses TRBV10-3 and TRBJ2-3; 9 bases are shared with TRBD2. J lost 0 bases, V lost 8 bases, and 3 bases had no gene match. Germline V gene data show CDR1 as ENHRY and CDR2 as SYGVKD. The length of the CDR3 is 14 residues. Written as DNA, the CDR3 is TGTGCCATCGCTAGCGGGACTAGCACAGATACGCAGTATTTT. Its translation is CAIASGTSTDTQYF.

The genes are TRBV2 and TRBJ1-2, with D unresolved. The ends were cut back, 2 bases at V and 4 bases at J, with 29 bases in the middle. The CDR3 is 20 amino acids. The germline V gene encodes CDR1 SNHLY and CDR2 FYNNEI. The CDR3 here is CASSEWSRRNPDRRGYGYTF. The DNA for the CDR3 is TGTGCCAGCAGTGAATGGTCCAGGAGGAACCCAGACCGAAGAGGCTATGGCTACACCTTC.

The rearrangement joins TRBV19 to TRBJ2-1, with a possible D match to TRBD2 (5 bases). Per the germline V gene, CDR1 is LNHDA and CDR2 is SQIVND (reference sequence). This CDR3 has 15 residues. The ends were cut back, 3 bases at V and 6 bases at J, with 15 bases in the middle. CDR3 sequence (DNA): TGTGCCAGTAGTATTCTAGCCTCGAACCGCAATGAGCAGTTCTTC. This sequence encodes CASSILASNRNEQFF.

The rearrangement joins TRBV5-4 to TRBJ2-2; D may be TRBD1 (6 bases). This CDR3 region has 15 residues. CDR1 SGHNT and CDR2 YYREEE come from the germline V gene (reference sequence). V was trimmed by 2 bases and J by 1 base, leaving 9 bases between them. The CDR3 coding sequence is TGTGCCAGCAGCTTAGGGGGATTGAACACCGGGGAGCTGTTTTTT. Translating gives CASSLGGLNTGELFF.

The V and J genes are TRBV7-2 and TRBJ2-1; 8 positions agree with TRBD2. J was trimmed by 8 bases and V by 1 base; bases with no gene match: 13. The CDR3 is 17 amino acids. CDR1 and CDR2 (germline): SGHTA, FQGNSA. The CDR3 protein is CASSLEPPPGGGHEQFF. The CDR3 DNA reads as TGTGCCAGCAGCTTAGAGCCGCCCCCCGGCGGGGGGCATGAGCAGTTCTTC.

The chain couples TRBV5-6 to TRBJ2-5, with 8 nucleotides matching TRBD2. The germline V gene has CDR1 SGHDT and CDR2 YYEEEE. Trimming took 3 bases from V and 4 from J; bases not matched to a gene: 8. The CDR3 has 15 amino acids. The CDR3 DNA follows: TGTGCCAGCAGCTCGGGGTTCAGCGGGGGAGAGACCCAGTACTTC. Its protein is CASSSGFSGGETQYF.

The chain employs TRBV5-8 and TRBJ1-5; the D gene is possibly TRBD1 (6 bases). V lost 3 bases and J 2 bases, leaving 15 bases between the germline ends. Germline CDR1 reads SGHTS; CDR2 reads YDEGEE. There are 16 residues in the CDR3. The CDR3 is CASSSITGPGNQPQHF. The CDR3 DNA sequence: TGTGCCAGCAGCTCAATAACAGGGCCCGGCAATCAGCCCCAGCATTTT. Based on the CDR3 plus reference TRBV5-8 and TRBJ1-5, the full variable domain is EAGVTQSPTHLIKTRGQQATLRCSPISGHTSVYWYQQALGLGLQFLLWYDEGEERNRGNFPPRFSGRQFPNYSSELNVNALELEDSALYLCASSSITGPGNQPQHFGDGTRLSIL.

The rearrangement joins TRBV7-2 to TRBJ1-5; D remains unclear. The CDR3 loop spans 13 amino acids. The germline V gene has CDR1 SGHTA and CDR2 FQGNSA. V was shortened by 1 base and J by 10 bases, with 11 bases between the two germline ends. CDR3 DNA: TGTGCCAGCAGCTTAGAAGTCCGGTCTCCCCAGCATTTT. The encoded protein is CASSLEVRSPQHF.

V gene TRBV5-1 combines with J gene TRBJ1-1, with D tentatively TRBD1 (6 bases). Germline V CDR1 and CDR2: SGHRS, YFSETQ. There are 15 residues in the CDR3. V was trimmed by 4 bases and J by 0 bases, leaving 13 bases between them. This CDR3 is CASSEGTNLNTEAFF. The CDR3 nucleotides read TGCGCCAGCAGCGAGGGGACAAACTTGAACACTGAAGCTTTCTTT.

The chain links TRBV2 to TRBJ2-5; TRBD1 matches 8 bases. Unmatched junction bases numbered 8, after V lost 10 bases and J lost 4 bases. CDR3 length equals 13 residues. CDR1 is SNHLY and CDR2 is FYNNEI in the germline V gene. CDR3 in amino acids: CAIPRQGTETQYF. CDR3 in DNA: TGTGCCATCCCTCGACAGGGGACAGAGACCCAGTACTTC.

This clone was seen once. This chain joins TRBV28 and TRBJ2-3, with a possible D match to TRBD2 (5 bases). CDR3 size: 13 residues. Germline CDR1 MDHEN, CDR2 SYDVKM. The V gene lost 8 bases and the J gene lost 4 bases, with 13 bases spanning the gap. The CDR3 DNA sequence: TGTGCCAGCCTCGGGCTAGCTCCAGATACGCAGTATTTT. Translating gives CASLGLAPDTQYF. The full variable domain, completed using reference TRBV28 and TRBJ2-3, is DVKVTQSSRYLVKRTGEKVFLECVQDMDHENMFWYRQDPGLGLRLIYFSYDVKMKEKGDIPEGYSVSREKKERFSLILESASTNQTSMYLCASLGLAPDTQYFGPGTRLTVL.

The chain carries TRBV10-2 and TRBJ1-4; unclear D gene. CDR3 size: 14 residues. Germline CDR1 WSHSY, CDR2 SAAADI. The V gene lost 2 bases and the J gene lost 8 bases, with 12 bases spanning the gap. The CDR3 sequence: CASSETGQGEKLFF. CDR3 DNA sequence: TGCGCCAGCAGTGAGACCGGGCAAGGGGAAAAACTGTTTTTT.